This T cell receptor beta chain stems from a study of T cell changes during pregnancy in multiple sclerosis. The CDR3 contains 14 residues. Germline CDR1 and CDR2: SGHRS and YFSETQ. V was shortened by 4 bases and J by 0 bases, with 8 bases between the two germline ends. Repertoires were generated with immunoSEQ multiplex PCR, while TCRdb's copy carries only in-frame clones and drops some. The table has about 100,000 clones, roughly 93% seen once. Sequenced material: peripheral blood, taken before pregnancy. V gene TRBV5-1 combines with J gene TRBJ2-4, with a possible D match to TRBD2 (6 bases). The receptor's source is a female donor with multiple sclerosis, enrolled in a pregnancy study. The chain's CDR3 is CASSPGLAKNIQYF. The DNA for the CDR3 is TGCGCCAGCAGCCCGGGACTAGCCAAAAACATTCAGTACTTC.